This entry features one T cell receptor beta chain sequence. Its antigen is undetermined. This specimen belongs to a study of cytomegalovirus exposure and HLA in healthy donors. V was shortened by 1 base and J by 0 bases, with 16 bases between the two germline ends. This CDR3 has 17 amino acids. Per the germline V gene, CDR1 is SGHTS and CDR2 is YDEGEE. Primers included in the PCR were 60 Vbeta and 13 Jbeta primers. In the original analysis: Among the unique TCR beta chains that a later analysis counted, around 82 million in all, roughly 9.9 million were shared. Profiling relied on immunoSEQ multiplex PCR, and the TCRdb table lists in-frame clones only, not all of them. For V, J and clone size, that table is used; D and trimming come from the DNA. The table records 68,000 or so clones, more than 80% of them present only once. General study points: In a later analysis, V- and J-gene trimming of beta chains associated with a DCLRE1C missense variant, replicated independently. What TCR beta sequences reportedly achieved was accurate prediction of HLA-A and HLA-B alleles in most subjects. 16,951 TCR beta sequences were associated with HLA alleles at 0.05 false discovery rate in a later analysis.

The rearrangement uses TRBV5-8 and TRBJ1-2, with D possibly matching TRBD1 (5 bases). The TCR comes from a human donor in good health. Source material: PBMCs. CDR3 in amino acids: CASSLMMGQDPNYGYTF. CDR3 bases: TGTGCCAGCAGCTTGATGATGGGGCAGGACCCTAACTATGGCTACACCTTC.